Listed below are T cell receptor beta chains from one sample, sequenced in a study of cytomegalovirus exposure and HLA in healthy donors. The table came from immunoSEQ multiplex PCR; TCRdb's copy has only in-frame clones and leaves some out. This table holds roughly 130,000 clones, under 85% found once. Sequencing was done on a sample of PBMCs. These receptors were taken from a man aged 18 to 29 in good health and CMV-seronegative. CDR3s leave out the opening cysteine and the closing phenylalanine or tryptophan. The order of the fields is V gene, J gene, CDR3 protein.

TRBV19,TRBJ2-5,ASSVLTGGIETQY
TRBV27,TRBJ1-4,ATSSGPGNEKLF
TRBV7-3,TRBJ2-2,ASSPGQGNTGELF
TRBV30,TRBJ1-3,AWDRDFSGNTIY
TRBV7-2,TRBJ2-3,ASTLTFGQNQGTDTQY
TRBV30,TRBJ2-4,AWSDPWDRDVVQY
TRBV7-9,TRBJ1-2,ASSGTGGDYGYT
TRBV19,TRBJ1-2,ASSTRGFLGGYT
TRBV6-5,TRBJ2-7,ASSYGGATYEQY
TRBV7-3,TRBJ2-1,ASSLLGGSYNEQF
TRBV21-1,TRBJ1-2,ASSLTGMRGYT
TRBV5-1,TRBJ1-5,ASSLEGFQPQH
TRBV5-1,TRBJ2-1,ASSGLRANEQF
TRBV11-2,TRBJ1-2,ASSPLGPGYYGYT
TRBV5-1,TRBJ1-6,ASSPPGIRSPLH
TRBV30,TRBJ2-1,AWSRTLLSSYNEQF
TRBV27,TRBJ1-2,ASRVGQGGSANYGYT
TRBV7-8,TRBJ1-1,ASSRGQYEAF
TRBV19,TRBJ1-4,ATPRTATNEKLF
TRBV7-2,TRBJ1-2,ASSLEGFYGYT
TRBV7-6,TRBJ1-3,ASSLGGPRGGNTIY
TRBV5-6,TRBJ2-7,ASSRLLKQENEQY
TRBV9,TRBJ2-7,ASSSGQGYEQY
TRBV11-3,TRBJ1-3,ASSQGESGNTIY
TRBV5-5,TRBJ1-4,ASSLGTGREKLF
TRBV19,TRBJ1-1,ASSIVNRNTEAF
TRBV30,TRBJ2-1,AWSGLAVNYNEQF
TRBV6-5,TRBJ2-2,ASSSSGELF
TRBV7-8,TRBJ2-1,ASNQGGSYNEQF
TRBV5-1,TRBJ1-6,ASSLGQGENSPLH
TRBV7-9,TRBJ2-1,ALQRMNEQF
TRBV5-1,TRBJ1-2,ASSFERQGPGGYT
TRBV5-1,TRBJ1-2,ASSLDGINYGYT
TRBV6-6,TRBJ2-5,ASSYSLGGDRN
TRBV5-1,TRBJ2-7,ASSLAGPYEQY
TRBV6-6,TRBJ1-1,ASSYSGTGKTEAF
TRBV7-9,TRBJ2-5,ASTQRRLAGGLAETQY
TRBV7-2,TRBJ1-1,ASILTGTANTEAF
TRBV13,TRBJ1-2,ASRVRGPLYGYT
TRBV7-2,TRBJ2-5,ASSPGLAGGFQETQY
TRBV19,TRBJ1-6,ASNKAANSPLH
TRBV7-8,TRBJ2-7,ASSLAPQGPYNYEQY
TRBV7-3,TRBJ2-2,ASSPGGTGPTGELF
TRBV5-5,TRBJ2-7,ASSLGGTSSYEQY
TRBV9,TRBJ2-5,ASSRGTVRYQETQY
TRBV30,TRBJ1-1,AWSSDRVAF
TRBV2,TRBJ1-1,ASSDPEGRANTEAF
TRBV2,TRBJ1-1,ASRDRLNTEAF
TRBV19,TRBJ1-6,ASSTQGALSPLH
TRBV6-4,TRBJ1-5,ASSASLRAREPPPSNQPQH
TRBV10-3,TRBJ1-3,AISDPGAGNTIY
TRBV4-2,TRBJ2-5,ASSQDTRGGRVWEETQY
TRBV19,TRBJ2-5,ASSIGRGGQETQY
TRBV19,TRBJ2-2,ASSIRDRSHTGELF
TRBV6-1,TRBJ1-1,ASDPYGLDTEAF
TRBV4-3,TRBJ1-3,ASSQGLALSVDTIY
TRBV4-3,TRBJ1-3,ASSQDLVQGGNTIY
TRBV6-5,TRBJ1-1,ASSLDRLGTEAF
TRBV5-6,TRBJ2-7,ASSLGSSYEQY